The TCR beta chain described here comes from a study of blood T cell repertoires in COVID-19. Background on the study: COVID-19 samples, acute and convalescent, were from the United States, Italy and Spain. PBMCs, B-cell-depleted T cells, or T cells were the source of the cDNA or gDNA that made up the material.

Only in-frame clones appear in the TCRdb table, and some are missing; sequencing was by immunoSEQ multiplex PCR. The repertoire holds some 200,000 clones, with approximately 85% as singletons. The Seattle patients joined while their infection was active and were tracked longitudinally afterward. The material sequenced was peripheral blood. The receptor's source is a woman between 65 and 79 years old with COVID-19, enrolled during active disease.

The CDR3 is CSASVGDGYGYTF. The DNA of the CDR3 is TGCAGTGCTAGTGTAGGAGATGGCTATGGCTACACCTTC. The rearrangement links TRBV20-1 to TRBJ1-2; D is uncertain. The germline V gene encodes CDR1 DFQATT and CDR2 SNEGSKA (reference sequence). Between the trimmed V and J ends, which lost 3 bases and 4 bases, there was a span of 12 bases. The CDR3 is 13 amino acids.